The 9 T cell receptor beta chains below come from one sample, sequenced in a study of T-cell memory formation after mild COVID-19. TCRdb analysed the 5' RACE reads with MiXCR anew, one entry per CDR3 protein. Of about 450,000 distinct CDR3 sequences listed, about 25% were seen once; the top ten hold less than 15%. Specimen: PBMCs or a T cell subset sorted from them (not recorded which). Receptors were obtained from an adult woman who had mild COVID-19 (a few samples of this study predate the infection). Cell type and time point are not known.

This clonotype appeared once. This rearrangement joins TRBV2 to TRBJ1-2; maybe TRBD1 (6 bases). The CDR3 is 13 amino acids. The germline V gene encodes CDR1 SNHLY and CDR2 FYNNEI. Trimming removed 6 bases from V and 8 bases from J, with 16 bases in between. CDR3 amino acids: CASREQGRPGYTF. In DNA form, the CDR3 reads TGTGCCAGCAGAGAACAGGGACGGCCGGGCTACACCTTC.

This clonotype was seen a handful of times. The CDR3 region is CATSDGSGTGGLDGYTF. The CDR3 region has the DNA TGTGCCACCAGTGATGGCTCCGGGACAGGGGGACTGGATGGCTACACCTTC. The chain joins TRBV24-1 to TRBJ1-2, with 11 bases lining up with TRBD1. The germline V gene encodes CDR1 KGHDR and CDR2 SFDVKD. This CDR3 region has 17 residues. Trimming cost V 3 bases and J 6 bases; bases outside gene matches: 11.

This clonotype has more than one count but fewer than ten. This sequence joins TRBV7-8 and TRBJ1-4; D remains unclear. CDR1 and CDR2 (germline): SGHVS, FQNEAQ. The CDR3 runs 17 residues. V shed 1 base and J shed 2 bases, with 14 bases lying between them. The CDR3 spells CASSLEYGGDTNEKLFF. CDR3 bases: TGTGCCAGCAGCTTAGAGTATGGCGGGGATACTAATGAAAAACTGTTTTTT.

The chain employs TRBV24-1 and TRBJ2-1, with TRBD1 as a possible D gene (5 bases). V lost 3 bases, J lost 5 bases, and 13 bases lay in between. The CDR3 totals 15 residues. Germline V gene sequence: CDR1 KGHDR, CDR2 SFDVKD. The CDR3 region has the DNA TGTGCCACCAGTGATATAAGGGGCACCGACAATGAGCAGTTCTTC. Translated: CATSDIRGTDNEQFF.

This clonotype was seen more than once but under ten times. The chain is built from TRBV4-2 and TRBJ2-1; no firm D call. Per germline, CDR1 LGHNA and CDR2 YNFKEQ. CDR3 size: 14 residues. Trimming stripped 4 bases from V and 7 bases from J, with 14 bases between. The CDR3 DNA reads TGTGCCAGCAGCCCTTCATGGGGTGAAAATGAGCAGTTCTTC. This translates into CASSPSWGENEQFF.

The chain is built from TRBV24-1 and TRBJ2-3; the match to TRBD1 covers 10 bases. Germline lookup yields CDR1 KGHDR and CDR2 SFDVKD. The CDR3 has 13 residues. Trimming at V came to 9 bases and at J to 3 bases, leaving 2 bases not matched to a gene. The CDR3 DNA reads TGTGCCACCGACAGGGGGCCAACAGATACGCAGTATTTT. It specifies CATDRGPTDTQYF.

In its sample, this clonotype was seen a few times. The chain joins TRBV12-3 or TRBV12-4 to TRBJ2-3; D possibly corresponds to TRBD2 (6 bases). V lost 4 bases, J lost 4 bases, and 18 bases lay in between. The CDR3 spans 16 residues. The CDR3 spells CASSSMAGNGADTQYF. Here the CDR3 DNA reads TGTGCCAGCAGTTCAATGGCGGGGAACGGAGCAGATACGCAGTATTTT.

This clonotype was counted a few times. The V call is TRBV12-3 or TRBV12-4, the J call TRBJ2-3; D ambiguous. Trimming shortened V by 4 bases and J by 5 bases, and 7 bases separated the two germline ends. The CDR3 sequence is 12 residues long. The CDR3 DNA reads as TGTGCCAGCAGTTCAAAGGGAGATACGCAGTATTTT. It encodes CASSSKGDTQYF.

The gene calls are TRBV4-3 and TRBJ2-7, with a possible D match to TRBD1 (6 bases). V was cut by 1 base and J by 3 bases, with 13 bases left in between. The CDR3 has 15 residues. Looked up from germline, CDR1 is LGHNA and CDR2 is YSLEER. CDR3 amino acids: CASSQAWLTGYEQYF. The DNA of the CDR3 is TGCGCCAGCAGCCAAGCGTGGCTGACAGGCTACGAGCAGTACTTC.